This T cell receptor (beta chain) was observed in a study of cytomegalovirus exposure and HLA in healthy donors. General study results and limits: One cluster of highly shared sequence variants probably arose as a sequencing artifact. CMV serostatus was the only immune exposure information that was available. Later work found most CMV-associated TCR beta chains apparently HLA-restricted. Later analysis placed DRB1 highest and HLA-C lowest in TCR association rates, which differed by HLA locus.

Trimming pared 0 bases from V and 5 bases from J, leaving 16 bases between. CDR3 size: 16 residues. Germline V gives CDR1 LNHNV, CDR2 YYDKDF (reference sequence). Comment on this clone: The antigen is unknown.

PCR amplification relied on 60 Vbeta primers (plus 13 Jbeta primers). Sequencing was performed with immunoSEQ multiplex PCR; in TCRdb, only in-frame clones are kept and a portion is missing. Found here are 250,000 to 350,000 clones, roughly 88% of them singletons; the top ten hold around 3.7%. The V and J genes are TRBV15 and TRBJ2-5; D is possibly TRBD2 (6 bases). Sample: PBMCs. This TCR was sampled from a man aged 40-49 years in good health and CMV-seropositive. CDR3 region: CATSRDLPGVVETQYF. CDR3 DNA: TGTGCCACCAGCAGAGATCTGCCGGGGGTTGTCGAGACCCAGTACTTC.